What follows are 32 T cell receptor beta chains derived from one specimen sequenced in a study of tumor and adjacent non-tumor tissue in lung cancer. No cell sorting was done before RNA was extracted from the tissue. This non-tumor lung sample came from over 3 cm beyond the tumor edge. A modified ARM-PCR protocol with three rounds of nested PCR amplified TCRbeta. TCRdb re-called the multiplex PCR reads through MiXCR, storing one row per CDR3 protein. The sample lists 90,000 to 100,000 distinct CDR3 sequences, 80% occurring once. The sequenced sample consisted of distant non-tumor lung tissue. The receptors were gathered from a man between 60 and 75 years old with small cell lung cancer.

This clonotype was seen just once. The chain has TRBV11-2 and TRBJ2-7, with D possibly being TRBD1 or TRBD2 (6 bases each). The germline V gene has CDR1 SGHAT and CDR2 FQNNGV. The length of the CDR3 is 15 residues. In DNA, the CDR3 is TGTGCCAGCAGGCCCTCAGTTTGGGGGGCAGAGGAGCGGTACGTC. This sequence encodes CASRPSVWGAEERYV.

About this clonotype itself: At one end the junction does not follow the germline gene, possibly because of a read error. V is TRBV11-3 and J is TRBJ2-1, with D perhaps matching TRBD2 (6 bases). This CDR3 comprises 14 residues. Germline assignment: CDR1 SGHNT and CDR2 YENEEA. CDR3 sequence reads: CASSSRGIDYEQCF. As DNA, the CDR3 is TGTGCCAGCAGCTCCCGCGGGATAGACTATGAGCAGTGCTTC. The full variable domain, completed using reference TRBV11-3 and TRBJ2-1, is EAGVVQSPRYKIIEKKQPVAFWCNPISGHNTLYWYLQNLGQGPELLIRYENEEAVDDSQLPKDRFSAERLKGVDSTLKIQPAELGDSAVYLCASSSRGIDYEQCFGPGTRLTVL.

The chain has TRBV11-2 and TRBJ1-2, with D uncertain. CDR1 is SGHAT, CDR2 FQNNGV, per germline. This CDR3 is 13 amino acids long. Trimming shortened V by 5 bases and J by 0 bases, and 7 bases separated the two germline ends. In DNA, the CDR3 is TGTGCCAGCAGCCTGATGGCTAACTATGGCTACACCTTC. Translation gives CASSLMANYGYTF. Looking up the rest from reference TRBV11-2 and TRBJ1-2 gives the full variable domain: EAGVAQSPRYKIIEKRQSVAFWCNPISGHATLYWYQQILGQGPKLLIQFQNNGVVDDSQLPKDRFSAERLKGVDSTLKIQPAKLEDSAVYLCASSLMANYGYTFGSGTRLTVV.

The chain combines TRBV4-1 with TRBJ2-2, with TRBD1 matching 8 bases. Germline V gene sequence: CDR1 MGHRA, CDR2 YSYEKL. This CDR3 contains 15 residues. Trimming took 5 bases from V and 9 from J; bases not matched to a gene: 11. The chain's CDR3 is CASSNRGAHTRELFF. The CDR3 region has the DNA TGCGCCAGCAGCAACAGGGGGGCCCATACCCGGGAGCTGTTTTTT.

Remarks on this clonotype: Likely a read error: the CDR3 ends without its conserved phenylalanine or tryptophan. The DNA is omitted, as the CDR3 cannot be located on it reliably, and the CDR3 follows TCRdb's listing. The rearrangement links TRBV6-2 or TRBV6-3 to TRBJ2-1; the table's D call, TRBD1, has no DNA check behind it. Germline CDR1 and CDR2: MNHEY and SVGEGT. Including both end residues, the CDR3 is 15 amino acids long. The CDR3 loop is CASSYLQGTGNEHFI.

The chain links TRBV19 to TRBJ2-1, with D tentatively TRBD2 (5 bases). This CDR3 is 13 amino acids long. V lost 5 bases to trimming and J lost 8 bases, with 13 bases between them. CDR1 LNHDA and CDR2 SQIVND come from the germline V gene (reference sequence). The CDR3 spells CASSVILVHEQFF. The CDR3 nucleotides are TGTGCCAGTAGTGTAATACTAGTCCATGAGCAGTTCTTC.

In regard to this clonotype: The conserved phenylalanine or tryptophan is not found at the CDR3 terminus, so this likely reflects a read error. The chain combines TRBV19 with TRBJ1-1, with D perhaps matching TRBD1 (6 bases). Trimming took off 6 bases at V and 6 bases at J, with 14 bases between the two ends. CDR1 is LNHDA, CDR2 SQIVND, per germline (reference sequence). This CDR3 spans 13 amino acids. The CDR3 sequence is CASRALGGPEAFL. CDR3 DNA: TGTGCCAGTAGAGCCTTAGGGGGACCTGAAGCTTTCTTA.

This clonotype was picked up one time. The CDR3 does not close with the conserved phenylalanine or tryptophan, likely indicating a read error. V gene TRBV20-1 combines with J gene TRBJ2-1, with D tentatively TRBD2 (5 bases). The CDR3 is 14 amino acids. Germline V CDR1 and CDR2: DFQATT, SNEGSKA (reference sequence). CDR3 sequence reads: CSARGIRGYNDQFS. Written as DNA, the CDR3 is TGTAGTGCTAGAGGGATCCGCGGTTACAATGATCAGTTCTCC.

A remark on this clonotype: A much larger clonotype is one base distant, so this may be a read error. The chain has TRBV20-1 and TRBJ1-1; no reliable D call. The CDR3 loop spans 15 amino acids. Germline-derived CDR1 and CDR2 are DFQATT and SNEGSKA (reference sequence). CDR3 protein: CSAPTAGGGGTKAFF. In DNA form, the CDR3 reads TGCAGTGCCCCCACAGCAGGAGGCGGCGGCACTAAAGCTTTCTTT.

For this clonotype: A much bigger clone sits one base away, suggesting this may be a read error. The J gene is TRBJ1-1, the V gene TRBV5-1; 7 bases line up with TRBD1. Germline V lookup: CDR1 SGHRS, CDR2 YFSETQ. The CDR3 runs 14 residues. The CDR3 reads CASTLVQGDTVAFF. DNA for the CDR3: TGCGCCAGCACATTAGTGCAGGGGGACACTGTAGCTTTCTTT.

J is TRBJ1-2 and V is TRBV24-1; no firm D call. The ends were cut back, 9 bases at V and 7 bases at J, with 20 bases in the middle. The CDR3 spans 14 residues. CDR1 is KGHDR, CDR2 SFDVKD, per germline. The CDR3 nucleotides are TGTGCCACCTCAGATGGACGGACCTTCCGTGGCTACACCTTC. It is translated as CATSDGRTFRGYTF.

With respect to this clonotype: At one boundary the junction diverges from the germline segment, which might be a read error. The CDR3 DNA is TGTGCCAGCAGCTTGGTTGGTTGGACTGGGGCCAACCTCCTGACTTTC. Protein: CASSLVGWTGANLLTF. The chain joins TRBV5-6 to TRBJ2-6; TRBD1 or TRBD2 may be the D gene (5 bases each). Germline CDR1 reads SGHDT; CDR2 reads YYEEEE. This CDR3 spans 16 amino acids.

As for this clonotype: An end of the junction does not agree with germline; a read error may underlie this. The chain recombines TRBV28 with TRBJ2-7; the match to TRBD1 covers 8 bases. CDR3 length equals 14 residues. The germline gives CDR1 MDHEN, CDR2 SYDVKM. Here the CDR3 DNA reads TGTACCAGCAGAACCGAGACAGGGGCCTACGAGCAGTACTTC. It yields the protein CTSRTETGAYEQYF.

Regarding this clonotype: A read error may produce the germline difference seen at one junction end. V usage is TRBV20-1 and J usage is TRBJ2-3; 12 nucleotides line up with TRBD2. Germline lookup yields CDR1 DFQATT and CDR2 SNEGSKA (reference sequence). This CDR3 is built from 19 residues. CDR3 nucleotides: TGCAGTGTAGTGGGTCGGACTAGCGGGACCGGTCGGGGGACAGGTACGCAGTATTTT. Amino acids: CSVVGRTSGTGRGTGTQYF.

About this clonotype: Likely a read error: the CDR3 ends without its conserved phenylalanine or tryptophan. The chain employs TRBV11-2 and TRBJ1-1, with unresolved D. The CDR3 extends over 11 amino acids. Germline assignment: CDR1 SGHAT and CDR2 FQNNGV. V shed 11 bases and J shed 0 bases, with 7 bases lying between them. CDR3 region: CAGCLNTEAFL. CDR3 bases: TGTGCCGGCTGCCTGAACACTGAAGCTTTCCTT.

A note on this clonotype: Sequence at one end of the junction differs from germline and may be a read error. The J gene is TRBJ2-1, the V gene TRBV18; no clear D gene. From germline, CDR1 is KGHSH and CDR2 LQKENI. This CDR3 is 11 amino acids long. The CDR3 DNA follows: TGTGCCAGCTCACCAGGGAATGAGCAGTTTTTC. Translation gives CASSPGNEQFF.

With regard to this clonotype: This may be a read error, as it is one base from a much larger clone. For the CDR3, the DNA is TGTGTCACCAGTGACCCGGGACAGGGGGTCAATGAGCAGTTCTTC. Protein product: CVTSDPGQGVNEQFF. The chain combines TRBV24-1 with TRBJ2-1, with TRBD1 identical over 11 bases. The V gene's germline CDR1 is KGHDR and CDR2 SFDVKD. The CDR3 spans 15 residues.

Points on this clonotype: The junction departs from germline at one end; a sequencing error may be responsible. This chain connects TRBV4-1 to TRBJ2-7; D perhaps matches TRBD2 (6 bases). The CDR3 is 15 amino acids. CDR1 is MGHRA and CDR2 is YSYEKL in the germline V gene. The CDR3 DNA sequence: TGCGCCAGCAGCCAGGGCGGGGCCCCAAGCTACGAGCAGAACTTC. This gives the protein CASSQGGAPSYEQNF.

Regarding this clonotype: The junction and the germline gene differ at one end; a read error may be behind it. The chain carries TRBV5-4 and TRBJ2-7, with D possibly TRBD1 on 5 matching bases. The CDR3 spans 14 residues. Germline V lookup: CDR1 SGHNT, CDR2 YYREEE (reference sequence). CDR3 loop: CASTWGGSSYEQYF. The CDR3 nucleotides are TGTGCCAGCACCTGGGGCGGAAGCTCCTACGAGCAGTATTTC.

V is TRBV6-2 or TRBV6-3 and J is TRBJ2-7; 9 bases align to TRBD2. CDR1 is MNHEY and CDR2 is SVGEGT in the germline V gene. The length of the CDR3 is 14 residues. The CDR3 reads CVTKIAGAPMEQYF. DNA of the CDR3: TGTGTCACTAAGATAGCGGGAGCCCCTATGGAGCAGTACTTC.

About this clonotype itself: The CDR3 does not close with the conserved phenylalanine or tryptophan, likely indicating a read error. This chain links TRBV30 with TRBJ2-1; D call uncertain. Germline CDR1 GTSNPN, CDR2 SVGIG (reference sequence). Deletions cut 2 bases from V and 5 bases from J, with 13 bases between. This CDR3 comprises 14 residues. The chain's CDR3 is CAWSKLFPHNEQFY. The DNA for the CDR3 is TGTGCCTGGAGTAAGCTGTTCCCCCACAATGAGCAGTTCTAC.

On this clonotype itself: The junction does not match germline at one end; this may be a read error. The chain employs TRBV11-2 and TRBJ2-1; D might be TRBD1 (5 bases). This CDR3 region has 13 residues. Germline V gives CDR1 SGHAT, CDR2 FQNNGV. The DNA for the CDR3 is TGTGCCAACAGCTGGGCAGGGAACAATGAGCAGCTCTTC. Its protein is CANSWAGNNEQLF.

This clonotype came up many times. The J gene is TRBJ1-3, the V gene TRBV5-8, with 8 nucleotides matching TRBD1. The V and J ends lost 4 bases and 4 bases, in that order; junction bases with no gene match: 4. Germline assignment: CDR1 SGHTS and CDR2 YDEGEE. The length of the CDR3 is 14 residues. The CDR3 sequence is CASSRTGLGNTIYF. The DNA of the CDR3 is TGTGCCAGCAGCCGGACAGGGCTAGGAAACACCATATATTTT.

The chain has TRBV11-2 and TRBJ2-5, with D perhaps matching TRBD2 (6 bases). Germline lookup yields CDR1 SGHAT and CDR2 FQNNGV. The CDR3 is 13 residues long. Trimming removed 7 bases from V and 7 bases from J, with 16 bases in between. The CDR3 nucleotides read TGTGCCAGCACCAGCGAGCTCGGGGGGACCCAGTACTTC. It specifies CASTSELGGTQYF.

With regard to this clonotype: The junction differs from germline at one of its ends, possibly a read error. The chain links TRBV11-2 to TRBJ2-2; D may correspond to TRBD1 or TRBD2 (5 bases each). CDR1 is SGHAT, CDR2 FQNNGV, per germline. The CDR3 has 16 amino acids. The chain's CDR3 is CASSLRGVLNTGELFF. In nucleotides, the CDR3 is TGTGCCAGCAGCCTACGGGGCGTGTTGAACACCGGGGAGCTGTTTTTC. Using reference TRBV11-2 and TRBJ2-2 for the parts outside the CDR3, the full variable domain is EAGVAQSPRYKIIEKRQSVAFWCNPISGHATLYWYQQILGQGPKLLIQFQNNGVVDDSQLPKDRFSAERLKGVDSTLKIQPAKLEDSAVYLCASSLRGVLNTGELFFGEGSRLTVL.

The chain's CDR3 is CASSFKYTGELFF. In DNA form, the CDR3 reads TGTGCCAGCAGCTTCAAATATACCGGGGAGCTGTTTTTT. The chain links TRBV5-4 to TRBJ2-2; D is unclear. With 2 bases removed from V and 5 bases from J, the gap between germline ends came to 7 bases. The CDR3 contains 13 residues. Germline assignment: CDR1 SGHNT and CDR2 YYREEE (reference sequence).

As regards this clonotype: A junction end diverges from the germline sequence, so it may reflect a read error. V gene TRBV11-3 combines with J gene TRBJ2-1; no reliable D call. The CDR3 runs to 13 residues. The germline V gene has CDR1 SGHNT and CDR2 YENEEA. The DNA for the CDR3 is TGTGCCATCAGCACAAATAATGAGGATGAGCAGTTCTTT. Amino acids: CAISTNNEDEQFF.

The chain recombines TRBV10-3 with TRBJ2-5; D uncertain. Germline CDR1 and CDR2: ENHRY and SYGVKD. Trimming cost V 0 bases and J 4 bases, with 15 bases left between them. This CDR3 has 16 residues. The DNA for the CDR3 is TGTGCCATCAGTGAGTCAATTTACAGTCCTCGAGAGACCCAGTACTTC. This encodes CAISESIYSPRETQYF.

This clonotype was recorded many times. The chain employs TRBV28 and TRBJ2-7; 8 bases are shared with TRBD1. CDR3 length: 14 amino acids. CDR1 and CDR2 (germline): MDHEN, SYDVKM. J was trimmed by 2 bases and V by 9 bases; bases with no gene match: 9. The CDR3 protein is CASTGDRSAYEQYF. DNA for the CDR3: TGTGCCAGTACCGGGGACAGGTCGGCCTACGAGCAGTACTTC.

Regarding this clonotype: One end of the junction does not line up with germline, which may come from a read error. The chain combines TRBV13 with TRBJ1-6; D gene uncertain. CDR1 PRHDT and CDR2 FYEKMQ come from the germline V gene (reference sequence). The CDR3 length is 17 residues. The CDR3 sequence is CTSCQNDGGSYNSPLHF. As DNA, the CDR3 is TGTACCAGCTGCCAAAACGACGGAGGCTCCTATAATTCACCCCTCCACTTT.

For this clonotype: A read error may produce the germline difference seen at one junction end. This chain links TRBV6-1 with TRBJ2-1; 8 nucleotides line up with TRBD2. CDR3 length: 14 residues. The germline V gene encodes CDR1 MNHNS and CDR2 SASEGT. The CDR3 DNA reads as TGCGCCAGCATGTTTAGCGGGAATAGGAATGAGCAGTTCTTC. This sequence encodes CASMFSGNRNEQFF.

This clonotype appeared many times. The rearrangement links TRBV20-1 to TRBJ1-2; D unresolved. The CDR3 has 11 amino acids. V was trimmed by 3 bases and J by 2 bases, leaving 4 bases between them. Per germline, CDR1 DFQATT and CDR2 SNEGSKA (reference sequence). The CDR3 protein is CSASDNYGYTF. DNA for the CDR3: TGCAGTGCTAGTGACAACTATGGCTACACCTTC.